Shown below are 21 T cell receptor beta chains from a single sample sequenced in a study of shared clonotypes between healthy human individuals (dated by TCRdb to 2018 to 2021). The library was made by the immunoSEQ multiplex PCR assay. This immuneACCESS table, as held by TCRdb, lists in-frame sequences with V and J called but not all clones. Of the missing ones, under half trace to an unresolved V gene in checked studies; the others have no known cause. The sample profile shows about 600,000 clones; just under 97% of them were found once. The ten largest clones represent 0.095% to 0.12% of the sample. CD8 naive samples were CD45RO-negative cells positively selected for CCR7, giving a CD45RA+CCR7+ population that excluded TemRA cells. The sample comprised naive CD8+ T cells sorted from blood. What this sample's cell subset or site label stands for: CD45RA+CCR7+. These receptors were taken from a woman in her twenties or thirties in good health.

The V and J genes are TRBV7-9 and TRBJ1-5, with D possibly matching TRBD1 (5 bases). Germline loops: CDR1 SEHNR, CDR2 FQNEAQ (reference sequence). This CDR3 comprises 15 residues. The germline V and J ends were trimmed by 5 bases and 1 base, with 12 bases remaining between them. The chain's CDR3 is CASSPPGLSNQPQHF. CDR3 DNA sequence: TGTGCCAGCAGCCCCCCGGGACTCAGCAATCAGCCCCAGCATTTT. The entire variable domain, with the rest obtained from reference TRBV7-9 and TRBJ1-5, is as follows: DTGVSQNPRHKITKRGQNVTFRCDPISEHNRLYWYRQTLGQGPEFLTYFQNEAQLEKSRLLSDRFSAERPKGSFSTLEIQRTEQGDSAMYLCASSPPGLSNQPQHFGDGTRLSIL.

The J gene is TRBJ2-7, the V gene TRBV6-1; TRBD2 is a possible D gene (6 bases). V gave up 3 bases and J gave up 3 bases, with 6 bases separating them. Germline CDR1 and CDR2: MNHNS and SASEGT. This CDR3 spans 12 amino acids. In DNA, the CDR3 is TGTGCCAGCAGTGACGGGAGCTACGAGCAGTACTTC. This gives the protein CASSDGSYEQYF.

The CDR3 DNA reads TGTGCCAGCAGAGGTGTTCGAAAGCCAGGTGGCTACACCTTC. It codes for CASRGVRKPGGYTF. The chain carries TRBV6-1 and TRBJ1-2; no firm D call. Trimming stripped 6 bases from V and 7 bases from J, with 18 bases between. The germline gives CDR1 MNHNS, CDR2 SASEGT. This CDR3 has 14 residues.

The gene calls are TRBV11-2 and TRBJ2-5; TRBD1 or TRBD2 may be the D gene (5 bases each). The V end lost 3 bases, the J end lost 1 base, and 18 bases lay between the germline ends. The CDR3 spans 17 residues. CDR1 is SGHAT and CDR2 is FQNNGV in the germline V gene. The CDR3 bases are TGTGCCAGCAGCTTGATGGGTCCCGCCGGGGCCCAAGAGACCCAGTACTTC. Amino acids: CASSLMGPAGAQETQYF.

A word on this clone: This CDR3 is also generated by other DNA sequences in the sample. V and J are TRBV19 and TRBJ1-5, with 7 nucleotides matching TRBD1. The junction had 3 bases not matched to a gene; V was cut back by 3 bases and J by 4 bases. Germline lookup yields CDR1 LNHDA and CDR2 SQIVND (reference sequence). The length of the CDR3 is 14 residues. The CDR3: CASSIRDRNQPQHF. DNA of the CDR3: TGTGCCAGTAGTATCCGGGACAGAAATCAGCCCCAGCATTTT.

The J gene is TRBJ2-6, the V gene TRBV19, with unresolved D. With 9 bases removed from V and 4 bases from J, the gap between germline ends came to 19 bases. The CDR3 length is 16 residues. Per germline, CDR1 LNHDA and CDR2 SQIVND (reference sequence). CDR3: CASLNHTVLGANVLTF. The CDR3 DNA reads as TGTGCCAGCCTAAACCACACCGTCTTGGGGGCCAACGTCCTGACTTTC.

Remarks on this clone: Other DNA sequences from this sample encode an identical CDR3 as well. The J gene is TRBJ2-1, the V gene TRBV6-5; TRBD2 might be the D (5 bases). CDR3 length: 14 residues. Germline-derived CDR1 and CDR2 are MNHEY and SVGAGI. Trimming left V 0 bases short and J 5 bases short, with 8 bases between. CDR3 DNA: TGTGCCAGCAGTTACTCGAGAGGGCACAATGAGCAGTTCTTC. Amino acid sequence: CASSYSRGHNEQFF.

The chain has TRBV7-9 and TRBJ2-1; possibly TRBD2 for D (6 bases). The CDR3 is 12 amino acids. Germline-derived CDR1 and CDR2 are SEHNR and FQNEAQ (reference sequence). V dropped 6 bases and J dropped 10 bases, with 13 bases sitting between them. CDR3 in DNA: TGTGCCAGCAGTTATAGCGGAGGAGAGCAGTTCTTC. It codes for CASSYSGGEQFF.

As for this clone: A read error may produce the germline difference seen at one junction end. The chain couples TRBV9 to TRBJ1-1, with no clear D. The CDR3 spans 14 residues. CDR1 is SGDLS and CDR2 is YYNGEE in the germline V gene. Here the CDR3 DNA reads TGTGCCAGCGGCGTGAGAGGAGTGAACACTGAAGCTTTCTTT. This translates into CASGVRGVNTEAFF.

The rearrangement uses TRBV27 and TRBJ2-7, with D possibly being TRBD2 (5 bases). Trimming removed 10 bases from V and 2 bases from J, with 15 bases in between. Germline CDR1 is MNHEY and CDR2 is SMNVEV (reference sequence). This CDR3 has 13 amino acids. The CDR3 loop is CAISRGITYEQYF. The CDR3 region has the DNA TGTGCCATCTCTCGGGGTATTACCTACGAGCAGTACTTC.

For this clone: Other nucleotide sequences from this sample produce the same CDR3. The rearrangement uses TRBV5-8 and TRBJ2-7; D not certain. Germline V gene data show CDR1 as SGHTS and CDR2 as YDEGEE. The V end was cut by 0 bases, the J end by 6 bases, with 7 bases between. The CDR3 loop spans 12 amino acids. The CDR3 reads CASSLVVSEQYF. The CDR3 coding sequence is TGTGCCAGCAGCTTGGTAGTATCCGAGCAGTACTTC.

The V and J genes are TRBV19 and TRBJ2-7; D may correspond to TRBD1 or TRBD2 (5 bases each). This CDR3 spans 12 amino acids. V shed 8 bases and J shed 2 bases, with 10 bases lying between them. Germline V lookup: CDR1 LNHDA, CDR2 SQIVND (reference sequence). CDR3 loop: CASGDRAYEQYF. The CDR3 coding sequence is TGTGCCAGTGGGGACCGAGCCTACGAGCAGTACTTC.

Comments on this clone: The sample carries other DNA sequences with the same CDR3. The rearrangement links TRBV27 to TRBJ1-5, with TRBD1 as a possible D gene (5 bases). The CDR3 is 14 amino acids. Germline assignment: CDR1 MNHEY and CDR2 SMNVEV (reference sequence). V gave up 3 bases and J gave up 4 bases, with 10 bases separating them. The chain's CDR3 is CASSFTGGNQPQHF. The CDR3 DNA reads as TGTGCCAGCAGTTTTACCGGGGGAAATCAGCCCCAGCATTTT.

This clone was counted once. The DNA of the CDR3 is TGTGCCAGCAGGCCCGGGACAGGGAACGAGCAGTTCTTC. Translated: CASRPGTGNEQFF. The chain has TRBV7-6 and TRBJ2-1; 9 bases map to TRBD1. Germline trimming cut 6 bases from V and 10 bases from J; bases unmatched to any gene: 7. Per the germline V gene, CDR1 is SGHVS and CDR2 is FNYEAQ. CDR3 size: 13 residues.

The chain links TRBV5-6 to TRBJ2-7, with D possibly TRBD1 on 6 matching bases. This CDR3 spans 12 amino acids. Germline lookup yields CDR1 SGHDT and CDR2 YYEEEE. Trimming cost V 4 bases and J 5 bases, with 10 bases left between them. This chain's CDR3 is CASSAQGHEQYF. The DNA for the CDR3 is TGTGCCAGCAGCGCACAGGGTCACGAGCAGTACTTC.

This rearrangement joins TRBV15 to TRBJ1-2; D call uncertain. The CDR3 sequence is 14 residues long. The germline V gene has CDR1 LNHNV and CDR2 YYDKDF (reference sequence). V dropped 0 bases and J dropped 8 bases, with 13 bases sitting between them. CDR3 DNA sequence: TGTGCCACCAGCAGAGATTTGGTCCCCGAGGGCTACACCTTC. It translates to CATSRDLVPEGYTF.

The chain combines TRBV4-2 with TRBJ1-6; D unclear. Deletions cut 3 bases from V and 1 base from J, with 10 bases between. Germline loops: CDR1 LGHNA, CDR2 YNFKEQ. CDR3 length: 16 amino acids. CDR3: CASSQEENSYNSPLHF. In DNA form, the CDR3 reads TGTGCCAGCAGCCAGGAAGAAAATTCCTATAATTCACCCCTCCACTTT.

The J gene is TRBJ1-3, the V gene TRBV10-3; D may be TRBD1 (6 bases). The CDR3 consists of 14 residues. Germline CDR1 is ENHRY and CDR2 is SYGVKD. V was trimmed by 11 bases and J by 4 bases, leaving 18 bases between them. The CDR3 region is CAAKEGGSGNTIYF. For the CDR3, the DNA is TGTGCCGCCAAGGAGGGGGGGTCCGGAAACACCATATATTTT.

The chain recombines TRBV28 with TRBJ1-5; tentative D call: TRBD1 (6 bases). The CDR3 length is 15 residues. V lost 7 bases to trimming and J lost 2 bases, with 15 bases between them. CDR1 is MDHEN and CDR2 is SYDVKM in the germline V gene. The DNA for the CDR3 is TGTGCCAGCACCGTCACGGGGGGGCGCAATCAGCCCCAGCATTTT. The encoded protein is CASTVTGGRNQPQHF.

This sequence joins TRBV9 and TRBJ2-1; D remains ambiguous. The germline V and J ends were trimmed by 4 bases and 8 bases, with 13 bases remaining between them. The CDR3 has 13 amino acids. CDR1 SGDLS and CDR2 YYNGEE come from the germline V gene. The CDR3: CASSLTLGHEQFF. CDR3 in DNA: TGTGCCAGCAGCCTCACTCTGGGCCATGAGCAGTTCTTC.

The CDR3 sequence: CASSLGGPSGGYTF. The CDR3 DNA reads as TGTGCCAGCAGCTTGGGGGGTCCCTCGGGTGGCTACACCTTC. The chain uses TRBV5-6 and TRBJ1-2; no definite D call. Germline values: CDR1 SGHDT, CDR2 YYEEEE. The V end lost 0 bases, the J end lost 7 bases, and 13 bases lay between the germline ends. This CDR3 region has 14 residues.